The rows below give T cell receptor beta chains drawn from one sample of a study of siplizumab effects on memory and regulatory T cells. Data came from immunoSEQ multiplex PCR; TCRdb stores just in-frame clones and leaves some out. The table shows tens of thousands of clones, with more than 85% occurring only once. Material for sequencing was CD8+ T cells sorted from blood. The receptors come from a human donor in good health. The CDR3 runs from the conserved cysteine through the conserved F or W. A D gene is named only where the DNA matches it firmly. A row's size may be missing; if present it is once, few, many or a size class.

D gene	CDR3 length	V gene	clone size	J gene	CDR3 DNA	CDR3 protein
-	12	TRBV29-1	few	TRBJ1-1	TGCAGCGCCCTAGGGGGGGCCAAAGAAGCTTTCTTT	CSALGGAKEAFF
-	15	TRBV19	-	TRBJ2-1	TGTGCCAGTAGTCCCGGTACACGCTCCTACAATGAGCAGTTCTTC	CASSPGTRSYNEQFF
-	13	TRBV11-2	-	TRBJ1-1	TGTGCCAGCAGCTCGGACAGGAACACTGAAGCTTTCTTT	CASSSDRNTEAFF
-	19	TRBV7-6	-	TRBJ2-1	TGTGCCAGCAGCTTAGCCCAGGGGGCGGGGGAGGTCCCTTACAATGAGCAGTTCTTC	CASSLAQGAGEVPYNEQFF
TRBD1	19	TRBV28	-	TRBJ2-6	TGTGCCAGCAGTTTATTGCCCGGGACAGGGAGGGCTGGGGCCAACGTCCTGACTTTC	CASSLLPGTGRAGANVLTF
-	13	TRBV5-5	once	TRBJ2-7	TGTGCCAGCAGCTTCGAGGGTGTCTACGAGCAGTACTTC	CASSFEGVYEQYF
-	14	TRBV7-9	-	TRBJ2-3	TGTGCCAGCAGCCCAGGGGACAGCACAGATACGCAGTATTTT	CASSPGDSTDTQYF
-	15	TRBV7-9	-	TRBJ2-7	TGTGCCAGCAGCTCCCCCGGGACACCGAGCTACGAGCAGTACTTC	CASSSPGTPSYEQYF
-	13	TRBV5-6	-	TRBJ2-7	TGTGCCAGCAGCTTGGGACAGAGTTACGAGCAGTACTTC	CASSLGQSYEQYF
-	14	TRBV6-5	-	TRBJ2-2	TGTGCCAGCAGTTTATCTAGGAACACCGGGGAGCTGTTTTTT	CASSLSRNTGELFF
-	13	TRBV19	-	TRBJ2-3	TGTGCCAGTAGTAGTGCGAGCACAGATACGCAGTATTTT	CASSSASTDTQYF
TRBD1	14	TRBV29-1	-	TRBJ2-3	TGCAGCACCGCCGGGACAGGGGAAACAGATACGCAGTATTTT	CSTAGTGETDTQYF
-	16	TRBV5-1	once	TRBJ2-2	TGCGCCAGCAGCTTGGCAACGACACCAGTGACCGGGGAGCTGTTTTTT	CASSLATTPVTGELFF
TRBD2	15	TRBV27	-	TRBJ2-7	TGTGCCAGCAGTTTATCGGGCGGGAGCTACTACGAGCAGTACTTC	CASSLSGGSYYEQYF
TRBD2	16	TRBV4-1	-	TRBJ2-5	TGCGCCAGCAGCCAAGCCTGGAGCGGGAGAGAGGAGACCCAGTACTTC	CASSQAWSGREETQYF
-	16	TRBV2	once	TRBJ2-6	TGTGCCAGCAGCGCTGACTTGGCCTCTGGGGCCAACGTCCTGACTTTC	CASSADLASGANVLTF
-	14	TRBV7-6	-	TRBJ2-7	TGTGCCAGCAGCTTATCTGACAGCTCCTACGAGCAGTACTTC	CASSLSDSSYEQYF
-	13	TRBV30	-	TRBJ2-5	TGTGCCTGGACTAACGCGGGGCAAGAGACCCAGTACTTC	CAWTNAGQETQYF
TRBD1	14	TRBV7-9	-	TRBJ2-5	TGTGCCAGCAGCTTAGCAGGGGGCCTAGAGACCCAGTACTTC	CASSLAGGLETQYF
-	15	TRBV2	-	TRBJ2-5	TGTGCCAGCAGTGCTCCACAACTAGCTCAAGAGACCCAGTACTTC	CASSAPQLAQETQYF
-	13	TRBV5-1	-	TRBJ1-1	TGCGCCAGCAGCCAGGACAGCGACACTGAAGCTTTCTTT	CASSQDSDTEAFF